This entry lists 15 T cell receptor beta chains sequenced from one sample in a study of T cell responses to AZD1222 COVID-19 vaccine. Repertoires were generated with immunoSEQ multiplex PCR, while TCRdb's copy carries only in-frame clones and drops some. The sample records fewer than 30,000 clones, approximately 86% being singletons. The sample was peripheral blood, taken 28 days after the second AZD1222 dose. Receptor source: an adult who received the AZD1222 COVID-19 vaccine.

Here the CDR3 reads CAWSDPRFGDTQYF. CDR3 in DNA: TGTGCCTGGAGTGACCCCCGCTTCGGAGATACGCAGTATTTT. The chain couples TRBV30 to TRBJ2-3; no clear D. V dropped 1 base and J dropped 5 bases, with 13 bases sitting between them. The CDR3 covers 14 residues. Germline V CDR1 and CDR2: GTSNPN, SVGIG (reference sequence).

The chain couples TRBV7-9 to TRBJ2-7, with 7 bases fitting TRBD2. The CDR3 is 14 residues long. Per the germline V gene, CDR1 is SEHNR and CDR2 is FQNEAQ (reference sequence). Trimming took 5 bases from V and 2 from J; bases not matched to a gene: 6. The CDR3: CASSRAGRPYEQYF. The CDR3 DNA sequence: TGTGCCAGCAGCAGAGCGGGGAGGCCCTACGAGCAGTACTTC.

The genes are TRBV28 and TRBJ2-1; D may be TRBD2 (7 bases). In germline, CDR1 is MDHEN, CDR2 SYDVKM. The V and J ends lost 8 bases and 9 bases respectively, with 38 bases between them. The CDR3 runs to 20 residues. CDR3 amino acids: CASSFIGQGRERGSIAEQFF. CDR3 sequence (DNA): TGTGCCAGCTCCTTTATCGGTCAGGGGAGGGAGCGCGGGAGTATCGCTGAGCAGTTCTTC.

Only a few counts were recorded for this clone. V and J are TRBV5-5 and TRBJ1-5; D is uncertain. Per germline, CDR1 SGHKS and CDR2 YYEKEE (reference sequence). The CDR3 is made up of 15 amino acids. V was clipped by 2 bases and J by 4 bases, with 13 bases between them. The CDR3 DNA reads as TGTGCCAGCAGCTTCGGTCGGACCGAAAATCAGCCCCAGCATTTT. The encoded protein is CASSFGRTENQPQHF.

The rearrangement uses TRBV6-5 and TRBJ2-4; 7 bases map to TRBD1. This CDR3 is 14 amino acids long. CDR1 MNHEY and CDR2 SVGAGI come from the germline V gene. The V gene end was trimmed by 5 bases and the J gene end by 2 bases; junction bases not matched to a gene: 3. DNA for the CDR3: TGTGCCAGCAGTCCACAGGGGACCAAAAACATTCAGTACTTC. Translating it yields CASSPQGTKNIQYF.

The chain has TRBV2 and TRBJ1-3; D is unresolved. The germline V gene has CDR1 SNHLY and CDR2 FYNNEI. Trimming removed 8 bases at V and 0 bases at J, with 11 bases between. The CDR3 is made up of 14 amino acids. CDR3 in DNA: TGTGCCAGCGGCGGCAGCTCCTCTGGAAACACCATATATTTT. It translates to CASGGSSSGNTIYF. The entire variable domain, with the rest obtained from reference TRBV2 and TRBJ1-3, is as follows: EPEVTQTPSHQVTQMGQEVILRCVPISNHLYFYWYRQILGQKVEFLVSFYNNEISEKSEIFDDQFSVERPDGSNFTLKIRSTKLEDSAMYFCASGGSSSGNTIYFGEGSWLTVV.

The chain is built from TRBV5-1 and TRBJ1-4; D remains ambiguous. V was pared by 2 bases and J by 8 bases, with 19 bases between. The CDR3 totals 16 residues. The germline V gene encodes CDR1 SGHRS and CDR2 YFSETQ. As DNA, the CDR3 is TGCGCCAGCAGCTTAACCGTGGCGGAACCCCGGGAAAAACTGTTTTTT. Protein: CASSLTVAEPREKLFF.

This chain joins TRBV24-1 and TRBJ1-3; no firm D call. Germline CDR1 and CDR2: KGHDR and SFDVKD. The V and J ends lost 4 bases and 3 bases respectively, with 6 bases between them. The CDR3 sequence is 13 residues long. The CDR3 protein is CATSEPSGNTIYF. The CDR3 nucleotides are TGTGCCACCAGTGAGCCTAGTGGAAACACCATATATTTT.

CDR3 bases: TGTGCCAGCAGCTTAGCGTTACAGACTGGAAACACCATATATTTT. Translation gives CASSLALQTGNTIYF. The chain combines TRBV7-6 with TRBJ1-3; D remains ambiguous. V was clipped by 0 bases and J by 2 bases, with 8 bases between them. The CDR3 loop spans 15 amino acids. CDR1 and CDR2 from the germline V gene are SGHVS and FNYEAQ.

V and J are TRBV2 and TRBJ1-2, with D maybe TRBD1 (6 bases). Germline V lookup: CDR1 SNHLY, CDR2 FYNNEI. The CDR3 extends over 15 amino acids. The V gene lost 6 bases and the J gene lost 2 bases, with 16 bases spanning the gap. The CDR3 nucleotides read TGTGCCAGCAGCATAGACAGGTTTGGCAACTATGGCTACACCTTC. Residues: CASSIDRFGNYGYTF.

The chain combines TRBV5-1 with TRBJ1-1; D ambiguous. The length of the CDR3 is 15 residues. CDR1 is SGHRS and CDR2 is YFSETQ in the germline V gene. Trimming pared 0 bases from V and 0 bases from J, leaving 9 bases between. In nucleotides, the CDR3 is TGCGCCAGCAGCTTGGCTGGAATAGTGAACACTGAAGCTTTCTTT. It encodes CASSLAGIVNTEAFF.

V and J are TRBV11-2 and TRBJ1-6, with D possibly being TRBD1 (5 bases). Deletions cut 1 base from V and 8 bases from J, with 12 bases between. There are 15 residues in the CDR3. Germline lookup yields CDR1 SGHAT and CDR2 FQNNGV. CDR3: CASSLVGGVYSPLHF. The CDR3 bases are TGTGCCAGCAGCTTAGTGGGGGGAGTATATTCACCCCTCCACTTT.

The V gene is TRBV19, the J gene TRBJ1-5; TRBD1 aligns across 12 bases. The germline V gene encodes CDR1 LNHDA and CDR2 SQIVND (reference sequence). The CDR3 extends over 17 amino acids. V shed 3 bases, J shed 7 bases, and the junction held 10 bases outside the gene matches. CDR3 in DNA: TGTGCCAGTAGTATCCGCCCGGGACAGGGGGCAAAACAGCCCCAGCATTTT. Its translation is CASSIRPGQGAKQPQHF.

The CDR3 DNA is TGTGCCAGCAGCAGTCAGGGACATCGTCGCGAGCAGTACTTC. Translating it yields CASSSQGHRREQYF. The V call is TRBV5-4, the J call TRBJ2-7; a weak D match, TRBD1 (6 bases). V was shortened by 4 bases and J by 6 bases, with 17 bases between the two germline ends. The CDR3 sequence is 14 residues long. Per the germline V gene, CDR1 is SGHNT and CDR2 is YYREEE (reference sequence). Full variable domain (outside the CDR3, taken from reference TRBV5-4 and TRBJ2-7): ETGVTQSPTHLIKTRGQQVTLRCSSQSGHNTVSWYQQALGQGPQFIFQYYREEENGRGNFPPRFSGLQFPNYSSELNVNALELDDSALYLCASSSQGHRREQYFGPGTRLTVT.

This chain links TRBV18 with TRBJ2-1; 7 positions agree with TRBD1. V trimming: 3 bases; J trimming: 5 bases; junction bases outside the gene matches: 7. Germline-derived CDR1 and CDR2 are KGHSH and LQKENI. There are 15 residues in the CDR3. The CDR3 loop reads CASSPRQGIDNEQFF. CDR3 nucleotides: TGTGCCAGCTCACCCAGACAGGGTATCGACAATGAGCAGTTCTTC.